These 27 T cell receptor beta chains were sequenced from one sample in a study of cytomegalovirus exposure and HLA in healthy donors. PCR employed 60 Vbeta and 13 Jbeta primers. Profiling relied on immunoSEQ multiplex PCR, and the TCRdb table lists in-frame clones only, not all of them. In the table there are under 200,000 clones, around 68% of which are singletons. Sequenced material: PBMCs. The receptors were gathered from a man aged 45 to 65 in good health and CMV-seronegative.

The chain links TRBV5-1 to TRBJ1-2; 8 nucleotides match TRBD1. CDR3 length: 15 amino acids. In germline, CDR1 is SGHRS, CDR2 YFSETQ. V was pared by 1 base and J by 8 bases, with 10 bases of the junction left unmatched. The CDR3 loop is CASSLQGAEVGGYTF. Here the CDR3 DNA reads TGCGCCAGCAGCTTGCAGGGGGCTGAAGTAGGGGGCTACACCTTC.

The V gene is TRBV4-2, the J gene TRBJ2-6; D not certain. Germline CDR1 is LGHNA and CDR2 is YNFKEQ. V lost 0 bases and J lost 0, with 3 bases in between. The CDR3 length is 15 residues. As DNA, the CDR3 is TGTGCCAGCAGCCAAGACGGCTCTGGGGCCAACGTCCTGACTTTC. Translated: CASSQDGSGANVLTF.

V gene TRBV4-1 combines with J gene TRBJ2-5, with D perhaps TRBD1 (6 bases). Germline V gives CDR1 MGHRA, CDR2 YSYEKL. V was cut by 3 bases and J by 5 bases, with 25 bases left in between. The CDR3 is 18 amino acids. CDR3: CASSHRLGTQLGSETQYF. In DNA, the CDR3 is TGCGCCAGCAGCCACCGTCTCGGGACACAACTGGGGAGTGAGACCCAGTACTTC.

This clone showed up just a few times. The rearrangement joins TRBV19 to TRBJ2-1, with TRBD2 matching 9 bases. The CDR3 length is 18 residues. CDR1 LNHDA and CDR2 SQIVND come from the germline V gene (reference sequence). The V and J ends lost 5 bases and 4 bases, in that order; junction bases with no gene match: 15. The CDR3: CASSPRGSGGSIYNEQFF. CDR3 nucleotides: TGTGCCAGTAGTCCCCGAGGAAGCGGGGGGTCCATATACAATGAGCAGTTCTTC.

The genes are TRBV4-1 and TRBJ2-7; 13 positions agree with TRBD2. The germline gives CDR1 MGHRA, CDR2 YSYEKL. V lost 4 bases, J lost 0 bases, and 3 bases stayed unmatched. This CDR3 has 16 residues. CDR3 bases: TGCGCCAGCAGCCGGACTAGCGGGGGCCCCTCCTACGAGCAGTACTTC. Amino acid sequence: CASSRTSGGPSYEQYF.

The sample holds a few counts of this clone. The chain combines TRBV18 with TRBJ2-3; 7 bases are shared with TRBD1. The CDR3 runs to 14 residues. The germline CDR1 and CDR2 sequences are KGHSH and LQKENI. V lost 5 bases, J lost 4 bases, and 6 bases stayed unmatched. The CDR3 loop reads CASSSLDRADTQYF. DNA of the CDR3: TGTGCCAGCTCATCACTCGACAGGGCAGATACGCAGTATTTT.

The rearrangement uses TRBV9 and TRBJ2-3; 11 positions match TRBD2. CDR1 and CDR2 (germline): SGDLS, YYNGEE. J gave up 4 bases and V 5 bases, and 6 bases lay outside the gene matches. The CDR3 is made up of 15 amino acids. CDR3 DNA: TGTGCCAGCAGTGAACCTAGCGGGGGGCCAGATACGCAGTATTTT. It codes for CASSEPSGGPDTQYF.

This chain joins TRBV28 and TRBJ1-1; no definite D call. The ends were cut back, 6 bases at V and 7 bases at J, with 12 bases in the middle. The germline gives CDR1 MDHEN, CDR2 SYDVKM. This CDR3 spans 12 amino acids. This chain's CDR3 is CASSPQVGEAFF. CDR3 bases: TGTGCCAGCAGCCCCCAGGTGGGTGAAGCTTTCTTT.

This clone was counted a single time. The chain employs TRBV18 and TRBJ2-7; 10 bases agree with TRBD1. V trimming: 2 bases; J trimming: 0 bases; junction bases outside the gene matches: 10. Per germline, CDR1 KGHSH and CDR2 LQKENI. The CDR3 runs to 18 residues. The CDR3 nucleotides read TGTGCCAGCTCACCAAAGATGGGCGGACAGGGGGGCTCCTACGAGCAGTACTTC. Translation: CASSPKMGGQGGSYEQYF.

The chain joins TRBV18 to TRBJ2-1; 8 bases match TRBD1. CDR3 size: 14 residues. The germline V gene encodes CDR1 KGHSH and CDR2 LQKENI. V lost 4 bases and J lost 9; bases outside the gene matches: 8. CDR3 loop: CASSRQGNVGEQFF. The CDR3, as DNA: TGTGCCAGCTCACGACAGGGGAATGTTGGTGAGCAGTTCTTC.

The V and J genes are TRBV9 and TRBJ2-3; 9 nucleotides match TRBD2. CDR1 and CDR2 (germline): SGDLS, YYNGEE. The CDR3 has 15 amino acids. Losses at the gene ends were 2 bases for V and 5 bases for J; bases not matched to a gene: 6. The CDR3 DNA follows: TGTGCCAGCAGCGTTGCGGGGGGGCCTGAAGATACGCAGTATTTT. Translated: CASSVAGGPEDTQYF.

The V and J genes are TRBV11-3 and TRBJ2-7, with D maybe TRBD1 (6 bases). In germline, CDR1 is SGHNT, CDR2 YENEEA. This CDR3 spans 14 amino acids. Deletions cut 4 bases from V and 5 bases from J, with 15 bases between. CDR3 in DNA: TGTGCCAGCAGCTCCCGACAGGAAGGGGACGAGCAGTACTTC. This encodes CASSSRQEGDEQYF.

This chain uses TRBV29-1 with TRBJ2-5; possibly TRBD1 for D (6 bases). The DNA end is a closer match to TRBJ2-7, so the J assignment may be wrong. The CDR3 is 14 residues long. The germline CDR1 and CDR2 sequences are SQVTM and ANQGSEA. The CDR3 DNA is TGCAGCGTTGCCCACGGACAGAGCTCCTACGAGCAGTACTTC. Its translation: CSVAHGQSSYEQYF.

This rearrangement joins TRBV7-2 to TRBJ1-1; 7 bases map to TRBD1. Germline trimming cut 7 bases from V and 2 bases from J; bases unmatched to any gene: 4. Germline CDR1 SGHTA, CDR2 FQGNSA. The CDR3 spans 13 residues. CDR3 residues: CASTRDRNTEAFF. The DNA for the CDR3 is TGTGCCAGCACCCGGGACAGAAACACTGAAGCTTTCTTT.

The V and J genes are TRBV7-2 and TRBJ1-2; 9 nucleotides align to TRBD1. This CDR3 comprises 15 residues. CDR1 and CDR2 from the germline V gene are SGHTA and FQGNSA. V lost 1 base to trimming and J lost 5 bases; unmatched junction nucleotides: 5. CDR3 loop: CASSLDRGQGYGYTF. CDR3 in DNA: TGTGCCAGCAGCTTAGACAGGGGGCAGGGGTATGGCTACACCTTC.

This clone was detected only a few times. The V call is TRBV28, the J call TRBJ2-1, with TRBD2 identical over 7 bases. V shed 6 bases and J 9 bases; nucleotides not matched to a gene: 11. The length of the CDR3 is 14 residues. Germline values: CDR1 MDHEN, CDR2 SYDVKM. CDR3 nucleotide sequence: TGTGCCAGCAGGACGACTAGCCCGTTCGGTGAGCAGTTCTTC. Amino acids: CASRTTSPFGEQFF.

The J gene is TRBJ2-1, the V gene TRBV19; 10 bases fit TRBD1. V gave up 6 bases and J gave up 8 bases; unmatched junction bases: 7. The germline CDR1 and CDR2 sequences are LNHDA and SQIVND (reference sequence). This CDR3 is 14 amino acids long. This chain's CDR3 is CASSTGQGTYEQFF. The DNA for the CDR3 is TGTGCCAGTAGCACGGGACAGGGGACGTATGAGCAGTTCTTC. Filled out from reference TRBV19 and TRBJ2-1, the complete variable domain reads DGGITQSPKYLFRKEGQNVTLSCEQNLNHDAMYWYRQDPGQGLRLIYYSQIVNDFQKGDIAEGYSVSREKKESFPLTVTSAQKNPTAFYLCASSTGQGTYEQFFGPGTRLTVL.

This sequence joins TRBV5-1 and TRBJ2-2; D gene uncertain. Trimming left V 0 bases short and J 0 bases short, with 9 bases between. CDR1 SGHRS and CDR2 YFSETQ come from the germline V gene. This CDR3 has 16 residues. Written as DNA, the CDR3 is TGCGCCAGCAGCTTGGCCGTCACTTCGAACACCGGGGAGCTGTTTTTT. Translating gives CASSLAVTSNTGELFF.

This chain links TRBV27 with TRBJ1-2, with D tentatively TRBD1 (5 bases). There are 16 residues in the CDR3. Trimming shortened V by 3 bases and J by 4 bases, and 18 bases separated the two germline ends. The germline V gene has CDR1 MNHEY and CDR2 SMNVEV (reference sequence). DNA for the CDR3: TGTGCCAGCAGTTTTGGAGGGTCGAGTGGGGCCTATGGCTACACCTTC. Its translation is CASSFGGSSGAYGYTF.

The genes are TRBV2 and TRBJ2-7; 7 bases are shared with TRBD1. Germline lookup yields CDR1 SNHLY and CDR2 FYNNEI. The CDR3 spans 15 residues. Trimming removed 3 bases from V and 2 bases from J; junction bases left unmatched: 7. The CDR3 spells CASSEDRLGTYEQYF. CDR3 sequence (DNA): TGTGCCAGCAGTGAGGACAGGCTAGGAACCTACGAGCAGTACTTC. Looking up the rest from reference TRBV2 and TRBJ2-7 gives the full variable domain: EPEVTQTPSHQVTQMGQEVILRCVPISNHLYFYWYRQILGQKVEFLVSFYNNEISEKSEIFDDQFSVERPDGSNFTLKIRSTKLEDSAMYFCASSEDRLGTYEQYFGPGTRLTVT.

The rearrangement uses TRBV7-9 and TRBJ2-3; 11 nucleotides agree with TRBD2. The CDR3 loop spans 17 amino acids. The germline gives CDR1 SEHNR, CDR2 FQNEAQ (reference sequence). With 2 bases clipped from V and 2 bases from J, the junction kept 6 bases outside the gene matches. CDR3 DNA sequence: TGTGCCAGCAGCTTATCCGGTAGCGGGGGGGTCACAGATACGCAGTATTTT. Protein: CASSLSGSGGVTDTQYF. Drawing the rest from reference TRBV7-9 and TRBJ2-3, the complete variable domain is DTGVSQNPRHKITKRGQNVTFRCDPISEHNRLYWYRQTLGQGPEFLTYFQNEAQLEKSRLLSDRFSAERPKGSFSTLEIQRTEQGDSAMYLCASSLSGSGGVTDTQYFGPGTRLTVL.

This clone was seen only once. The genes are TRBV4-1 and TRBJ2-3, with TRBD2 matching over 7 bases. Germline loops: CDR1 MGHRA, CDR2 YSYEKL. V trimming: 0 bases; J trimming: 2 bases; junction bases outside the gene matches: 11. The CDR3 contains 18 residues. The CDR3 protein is CASSQESVLAGLTDTQYF. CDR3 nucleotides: TGCGCCAGCAGCCAAGAATCTGTATTAGCGGGCCTCACAGATACGCAGTATTTT.

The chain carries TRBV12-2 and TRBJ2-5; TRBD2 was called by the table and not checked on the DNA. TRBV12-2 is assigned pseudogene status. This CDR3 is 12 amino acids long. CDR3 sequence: CASRLARAEQYF. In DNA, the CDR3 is TGTGCAAGTCGCTTAGCGCGGGCGGAGCAGTACTTC.

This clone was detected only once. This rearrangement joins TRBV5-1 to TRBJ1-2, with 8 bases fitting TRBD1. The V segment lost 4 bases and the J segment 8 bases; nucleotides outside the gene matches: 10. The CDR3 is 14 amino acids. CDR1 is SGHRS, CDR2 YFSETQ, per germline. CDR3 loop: CASSPWTGLCGYTF. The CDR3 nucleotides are TGCGCCAGCAGCCCGTGGACAGGGTTGTGCGGCTACACCTTC.

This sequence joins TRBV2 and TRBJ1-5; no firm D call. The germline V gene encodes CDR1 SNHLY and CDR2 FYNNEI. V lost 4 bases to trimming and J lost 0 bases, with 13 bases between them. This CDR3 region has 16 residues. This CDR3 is CASSATVTYSNQPQHF. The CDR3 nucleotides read TGTGCCAGCAGTGCAACAGTAACTTATAGCAATCAGCCCCAGCATTTT.

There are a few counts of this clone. The CDR3 coding sequence is TGCAGCGTTGCCGGGGTGGAAGAGACCCAGTACTTC. It is translated as CSVAGVEETQYF. The genes are TRBV29-1 and TRBJ2-5, with D perhaps matching TRBD2 (5 bases). Germline V gene lookup returns CDR1 SQVTM and CDR2 ANQGSEA. The CDR3 totals 12 residues. Trimming took 4 bases from V and 3 from J, leaving 9 bases between them.

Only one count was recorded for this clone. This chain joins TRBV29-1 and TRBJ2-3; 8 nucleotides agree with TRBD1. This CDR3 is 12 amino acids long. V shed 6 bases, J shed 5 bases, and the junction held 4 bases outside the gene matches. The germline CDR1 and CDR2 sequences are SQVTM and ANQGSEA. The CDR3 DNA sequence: TGCAGCGTCGACAGGGGCAAAGATACGCAGTATTTT. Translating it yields CSVDRGKDTQYF.